This entry lists 7 T cell receptor beta chains sequenced from one sample in a study of T cell repertoires in cytomegalovirus infection. TCRdb fed the reads into MiXCR, producing one record per CDR3 protein. The sample has more than 110,000 distinct CDR3 sequences; over 30% are singletons. These receptors have no known antigen. Material: CD8+ T cells from cultured PBMCs, obtained from culture after CMV antigen stimulation. The source of these receptors is a human donor in good health (CMV status not recorded). Some clones in this sample may be carry-over from other donors' samples.

This clonotype appeared a single time. The genes are TRBV25-1 and TRBJ2-5; D may correspond to TRBD1 or TRBD2 (5 bases each). The germline V gene encodes CDR1 MGHDK and CDR2 SYGVNS. CDR3 length: 15 residues. Deletions cut 1 base from V and 1 base from J, with 10 bases between. In DNA, the CDR3 is TGTGCCAGCAGTGAATTAGAGGGGCCCCAAGAGACCCAGTACTTC. Translated: CASSELEGPQETQYF.

This clonotype was observed once. Mismatch with germline at one junction end may stem from a read error. The chain has TRBV7-4 and TRBJ2-1, with 8 positions matching TRBD1. The germline CDR1 and CDR2 sequences are SGHVT and SQSDAQ. The CDR3 totals 14 residues. The CDR3 sequence: CASSIAGTGNEQFF. The CDR3 nucleotides read TGTGCCAGCAGCATAGCCGGGACAGGCAATGAGCAGTTCTTC.

There are many counts of this clonotype. The chain recombines TRBV28 with TRBJ1-5; the D gene is possibly TRBD1 (5 bases). Trimming removed 6 bases at V and 2 bases at J, with 14 bases between. CDR3 length: 15 amino acids. The germline V gene has CDR1 MDHEN and CDR2 SYDVKM. The CDR3 region has the DNA TGTGCCAGCAGCAGGGCCCAAAGGGGCAATCAGCCCCAGCATTTT. It encodes CASSRAQRGNQPQHF.

This clonotype has a count of ten or more. The gene calls are TRBV7-8 and TRBJ1-6; TRBD1 is a possible D gene (5 bases). CDR1 SGHVS and CDR2 FQNEAQ come from the germline V gene. V dropped 1 base and J dropped 9 bases, with 7 bases sitting between them. CDR3 length equals 13 residues. Written as DNA, the CDR3 is TGTGCCAGCAGCTTAGTGGGGGGTTCACCCCTCCACTTT. Protein: CASSLVGGSPLHF.

The chain links TRBV4-3 to TRBJ2-3; TRBD2 matches at 12 bases. This CDR3 is built from 20 residues. The J segment lost 0 bases and the V segment lost 3 bases, leaving 13 bases of the junction unmatched. Germline CDR1 and CDR2: LGHNA and YSLEER. CDR3 amino acids: CASSQDPGLAGQISTDTQYF. The CDR3, as DNA: TGCGCCAGCAGCCAGGACCCGGGACTAGCGGGTCAAATAAGCACAGATACGCAGTATTTT.

This sequence joins TRBV27 and TRBJ1-2; 9 bases fit TRBD1. Germline V gene data show CDR1 as MNHEY and CDR2 as SMNVEV (reference sequence). V was pared by 6 bases and J by 8 bases, with 7 bases of the junction left unmatched. The CDR3 extends over 13 amino acids. This CDR3 reads CASSLDRGAGYTF. As DNA, the CDR3 is TGTGCCAGCAGCCTGGACAGGGGAGCGGGCTACACCTTC.

The chain links TRBV6-6 to TRBJ1-6; tentatively, D is TRBD1 (5 bases). Germline V lookup: CDR1 MNHNY, CDR2 SVGAGI (reference sequence). The ends were cut back, 5 bases at V and 8 bases at J, with 13 bases in the middle. This CDR3 region has 14 residues. CDR3 sequence: CASSSRVGDSPLHF. Here the CDR3 DNA reads TGTGCCAGCAGTAGCAGGGTGGGGGATTCACCCCTCCACTTT.